Presented here are 18 T cell receptor beta chains from one specimen sequenced in a study of blood T cell repertoires in COVID-19. Generated by immunoSEQ multiplex PCR, the TCRdb table keeps only in-frame clones and is missing some. The repertoire holds 90,000 to 120,000 clones, with over 70% as singletons. Sequencing was done on a sample of peripheral blood. The receptors shown here come from a man between 50 and 59 years old with acute or convalescent COVID-19.

CDR3 DNA: TGTGCCAGCAGTTACGGGGGGGTGTACAATGAGCAGTTCTTC. This sequence encodes CASSYGGVYNEQFF. The chain couples TRBV6-6 to TRBJ2-1, with TRBD2 matching 7 bases. V lost 2 bases, J lost 4 bases, and 2 bases stayed unmatched. From germline, CDR1 is MNHNY and CDR2 SVGAGI (reference sequence). This CDR3 has 14 amino acids.

This chain connects TRBV6-5 to TRBJ1-1; 8 nucleotides align to TRBD1. From germline, CDR1 is MNHEY and CDR2 SVGAGI. This CDR3 is built from 14 residues. Losses at the gene ends were 6 bases for V and 0 bases for J; bases not matched to a gene: 3. CDR3 nucleotides: TGTGCCAGCAGGGGGACAGGCCTGAACACTGAAGCTTTCTTT. It is translated as CASRGTGLNTEAFF.

The chain links TRBV7-9 to TRBJ2-1; D unclear. Germline values: CDR1 SEHNR, CDR2 FQNEAQ (reference sequence). The CDR3 is made up of 11 amino acids. V dropped 6 bases and J dropped 9 bases, with 9 bases sitting between them. CDR3 amino acids: CASRREVEQFF. DNA for the CDR3: TGTGCCAGCAGACGCGAGGTTGAGCAGTTCTTC.

The rearrangement uses TRBV11-2 and TRBJ2-7, with 9 bases lining up with TRBD1. The V gene's germline CDR1 is SGHAT and CDR2 FQNNGV. The CDR3 contains 14 residues. Trimming at V came to 5 bases and at J to 6 bases, leaving 8 bases not matched to a gene. CDR3 sequence reads: CASSAPGTGIEQYF. CDR3 nucleotide sequence: TGTGCCAGCAGCGCTCCCGGGACAGGGATCGAGCAGTACTTC.

The gene calls are TRBV27 and TRBJ1-6; TRBD1 might be the D (6 bases). CDR3 size: 11 residues. Trimming stripped 5 bases from V and 12 bases from J, with 8 bases between. CDR1 is MNHEY and CDR2 is SMNVEV in the germline V gene (reference sequence). CDR3 amino acids: CASSTRGPLHF. The CDR3 DNA reads as TGTGCCAGCAGTACCAGGGGACCCCTCCACTTT.

The chain combines TRBV4-1 with TRBJ2-2; D possibly corresponds to TRBD2 (6 bases). Germline values: CDR1 MGHRA, CDR2 YSYEKL. CDR3 size: 18 residues. The V end was cut by 1 base, the J end by 1 base, with 16 bases between. CDR3 nucleotide sequence: TGCGCCAGCAGCCAAGTCCGGCTAGCGACTCTGAACACCGGGGAGCTGTTTTTT. As protein: CASSQVRLATLNTGELFF.

The J gene is TRBJ2-2, the V gene TRBV12-5; 10 nucleotides line up with TRBD2. The germline CDR1 and CDR2 sequences are LGHNT and FRNRAP. This CDR3 is 17 amino acids long. J lost 1 base, V lost 2 bases, and 4 bases had no gene match. CDR3 coding DNA: TGTGCTAGTGGTTTGCTTCGGACTAGCGGGAACACCGGGGAGCTGTTTTTT. Residues: CASGLLRTSGNTGELFF.

The chain couples TRBV5-4 to TRBJ1-6; possibly TRBD1 for D (6 bases). Trimming removed 4 bases at V and 9 bases at J, with 14 bases between. Germline V gene lookup returns CDR1 SGHNT and CDR2 YYREEE (reference sequence). CDR3 length: 14 amino acids. The CDR3: CASSTRGLRSPLHF. Here the CDR3 DNA reads TGTGCCAGCAGCACCAGGGGACTACGTTCACCCCTCCACTTT.

This chain links TRBV5-1 with TRBJ2-2, with a possible D match to TRBD2 (6 bases). Germline V gene data show CDR1 as SGHRS and CDR2 as YFSETQ. The V end lost 0 bases, the J end lost 5 bases, and 11 bases lay between the germline ends. The CDR3 sequence is 15 residues long. The CDR3 region is CASSLGRGNTGELFF. CDR3 nucleotides: TGCGCCAGCAGCTTGGGTCGGGGGAATACCGGGGAGCTGTTTTTT. Full variable domain (missing parts from reference TRBV5-1 and TRBJ2-2): KAGVTQTPRYLIKTRGQQVTLSCSPISGHRSVSWYQQTPGQGLQFLFEYFSETQRNKGNFPGRFSGRQFSNSRSEMNVSTLELGDSALYLCASSLGRGNTGELFFGEGSRLTVL.

This chain uses TRBV6-5 with TRBJ1-6; 8 positions match TRBD1. The germline V gene encodes CDR1 MNHEY and CDR2 SVGAGI. The CDR3 totals 15 residues. The J segment lost 7 bases and the V segment lost 6 bases, leaving 8 bases of the junction unmatched. The CDR3 protein is CASRPWTGRNSPLHF. The CDR3 nucleotides are TGTGCCAGCAGACCCTGGACAGGGAGAAATTCACCCCTCCACTTT.

On this clone itself: The same CDR3 is also encoded by other DNA sequences in this sample. The chain employs TRBV5-4 and TRBJ2-7, with D possibly matching TRBD2 (6 bases). The germline gives CDR1 SGHNT, CDR2 YYREEE (reference sequence). V dropped 4 bases and J dropped 3 bases, with 11 bases sitting between them. This CDR3 region has 13 residues. The CDR3, as DNA: TGTGCCAGCAGCCCCGGAGGGGACTACGAGCAGTACTTC. Its translation: CASSPGGDYEQYF.

With respect to this clone: Other DNA sequences in the same sample also yield this CDR3. The chain uses TRBV5-6 and TRBJ2-1, with 13 bases that match TRBD2. CDR3 length equals 15 residues. V lost 2 bases to trimming and J lost 6 bases; unmatched junction nucleotides: 2. Germline CDR1 reads SGHDT; CDR2 reads YYEEEE. This chain's CDR3 is CASSLGLAGVNEQFF. The CDR3 nucleotides are TGTGCCAGCAGCTTAGGACTAGCGGGAGTCAATGAGCAGTTCTTC. Full variable domain (rest looked up from reference TRBV5-6 and TRBJ2-1): DAGVTQSPTHLIKTRGQQVTLRCSPKSGHDTVSWYQQALGQGPQFIFQYYEEEERQRGNFPDRFSGHQFPNYSSELNVNALLLGDSALYLCASSLGLAGVNEQFFGPGTRLTVL.

The genes are TRBV30 and TRBJ1-1; no definite D call. Germline values: CDR1 GTSNPN, CDR2 SVGIG (reference sequence). Deletions cut 0 bases from V and 7 bases from J, with 12 bases between. The CDR3 sequence is 13 residues long. The CDR3 sequence is CAWSVTGLVEAFF. Written as DNA, the CDR3 is TGTGCCTGGAGTGTAACTGGGCTCGTTGAAGCTTTCTTT. Using reference TRBV30 and TRBJ1-1 for the parts outside the CDR3, the full variable domain is SQTIHQWPATLVQPVGSPLSLECTVEGTSNPNLYWYRQAAGRGLQLLFYSVGIGQISSEVPQNLSASRPQDRQFILSSKKLLLSDSGFYLCAWSVTGLVEAFFGQGTRLTVV.

The chain uses TRBV9 and TRBJ2-7; 11 bases agree with TRBD1. The germline V gene encodes CDR1 SGDLS and CDR2 YYNGEE. V lost 3 bases, J lost 5 bases, and 10 bases stayed unmatched. The CDR3 sequence is 16 residues long. The CDR3 protein is CASSDAAGTGGDEQYF. In DNA, the CDR3 is TGTGCCAGCAGCGACGCCGCCGGGACAGGGGGTGACGAGCAGTACTTC.

The chain has TRBV28 and TRBJ1-2; 8 bases map to TRBD1. CDR3 length: 14 residues. With 6 bases clipped from V and 4 bases from J, the junction kept 7 bases outside the gene matches. Germline-derived CDR1 and CDR2 are MDHEN and SYDVKM. The CDR3 region is CASSLTGQGYGYTF. The CDR3 DNA reads as TGTGCCAGCAGCTTAACCGGACAGGGCTATGGCTACACCTTC.

CDR3 DNA: TGTGCCAGCAGCTTAAAGCGTTTCGGGGTCACCTTC. Translated: CASSLKRFGVTF. This chain links TRBV7-2 with TRBJ1-2; the D is unclear. The germline V and J ends were trimmed by 2 bases and 13 bases, with 14 bases remaining between them. Germline V lookup: CDR1 SGHTA, CDR2 FQGNSA. The CDR3 loop spans 12 amino acids.

This chain connects TRBV5-1 to TRBJ2-1; possible D gene TRBD1, 5 bases. The CDR3 is 14 residues long. In germline, CDR1 is SGHRS, CDR2 YFSETQ. Trimming removed 0 bases from V and 4 bases from J, with 8 bases in between. The CDR3 region has the DNA TGCGCCAGCAGCTTGGGACAGACTTACAATGAGCAGTTCTTC. Translating gives CASSLGQTYNEQFF.

This rearrangement joins TRBV4-1 to TRBJ1-1; perhaps TRBD1 as D (6 bases). Deletions cut 3 bases from V and 2 bases from J, with 16 bases between. Germline V gene sequence: CDR1 MGHRA, CDR2 YSYEKL. The CDR3 consists of 16 residues. In DNA, the CDR3 is TGCGCCAGCAGCCAGAGGGGGGGGCCCACAAACACTGAAGCTTTCTTT. Its translation is CASSQRGGPTNTEAFF.